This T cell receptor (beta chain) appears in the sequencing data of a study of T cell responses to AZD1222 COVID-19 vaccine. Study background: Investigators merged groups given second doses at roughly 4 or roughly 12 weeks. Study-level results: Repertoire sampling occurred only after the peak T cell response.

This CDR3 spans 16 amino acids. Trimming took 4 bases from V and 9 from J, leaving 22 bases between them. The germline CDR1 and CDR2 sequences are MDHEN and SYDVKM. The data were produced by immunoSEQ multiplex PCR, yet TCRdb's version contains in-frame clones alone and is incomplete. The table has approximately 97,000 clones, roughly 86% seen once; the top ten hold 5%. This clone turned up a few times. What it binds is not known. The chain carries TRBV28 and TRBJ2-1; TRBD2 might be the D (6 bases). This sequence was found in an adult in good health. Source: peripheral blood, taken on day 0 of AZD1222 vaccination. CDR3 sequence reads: CASSYPPGGTHGEQFF. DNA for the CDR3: TGTGCCAGCAGTTACCCGCCCGGCGGGACCCACGGTGAGCAGTTCTTC.